A single T cell receptor beta chain is shown here with its context. Antigen unknown. As the method for making TCR beta libraries, quantitative 5'-RACE with molecular barcodes was used. TCRdb used MiXCR to reprocess the 5' RACE reads, holding one entry per CDR3 protein. The profile covers 380,000 or so distinct CDR3 sequences, with roughly 20% appearing a single time and about an eighth taken by the ten largest. Germline loops: CDR1 DFQATT, CDR2 SNEGSKA (reference sequence). The trim removed 3 bases at V and 10 bases at J, leaving 13 bases unmatched. The CDR3 is made up of 14 amino acids. This entry is derived from a study of CD8 T cells in ankylosing spondylitis. Overall study findings and caveats: According to the report, clones linked to the disease were significantly enriched in matched synovial fluid samples taken from ankylosing spondylitis patients. A TCR beta motif of several highly homologous variants seemed to mark ankylosing spondylitis blood. Disease-linked clones displayed a CD8+ phenotype and appeared relatively rarely in peripheral blood.

The sequenced sample was blood, either unsorted or a sorted T cell fraction (not recorded which). The sequence derives from a male donor with ankylosing spondylitis or in good health (not recorded which). The rearrangement links TRBV20-1 to TRBJ2-3; 7 nucleotides match TRBD2. The CDR3 DNA reads TGCAGTGCTAGTAGTGGGACTATGGCGACTCCGCAGTATTTT. Amino acids: CSASSGTMATPQYF.